This T cell receptor beta chain was sequenced during a study of cytomegalovirus exposure and HLA in healthy donors. Looked up from germline, CDR1 is SGHTA and CDR2 is FQGNSA. J was trimmed by 6 bases and V by 5 bases; bases with no gene match: 16. This CDR3 is built from 17 residues. With 60 Vbeta and 13 Jbeta primers, the PCR was carried out. Libraries were prepared by immunoSEQ multiplex PCR; TCRdb keeps only in-frame clonotypes and omits some of them. The sample yields nearly 200,000 clones, about 79% seen once. Sequenced input: PBMCs. The origin of this receptor is a boy aged 2-15 years in good health and CMV-seronegative. V usage is TRBV7-2 and J usage is TRBJ1-2, with 9 bases matching TRBD1. The CDR3 DNA is TGTGCCAGCAGCCCCGCCCCCGGGACAGGGAACGGTGATGGCTACACCTTC. It yields the protein CASSPAPGTGNGDGYTF. The variable domain in full, with the rest retrieved from reference TRBV7-2 and TRBJ1-2, is GAGVSQSPSNKVTEKGKDVELRCDPISGHTALYWYRQSLGQGLEFLIYFQGNSAPDKSGLPSDRFSAERTGGSVSTLTIQRTQQEDSAVYLCASSPAPGTGNGDGYTFGSGTRLTVV.